This passage covers 19 T cell receptor beta chains from one sample sequenced in a study of memory CD4+ T cells and cytomegalovirus serostatus. The sort gate was single viable CD3+CD4+CD8-CD45RO+ cells for memory CD4+ T cells. The repertoire was sequenced with immunoSEQ multiplex PCR; TCRdb's copy has only in-frame clones and lacks some. The data contain 50,000 to 65,000 clones, around 83% of them seen just once; the ten biggest clones take up roughly 2%. The source material was memory CD4+ T cells from blood. These receptors all stem from an adult in good health and CMV-seropositive.

The chain recombines TRBV4-1 with TRBJ2-3; 9 bases are shared with TRBD2. Germline CDR1 is MGHRA and CDR2 is YSYEKL. Germline trimming cut 1 base from V and 5 bases from J; bases unmatched to any gene: 4. The CDR3 runs to 15 residues. CDR3 in amino acids: CASSQGSGGQDTQYF. Here the CDR3 DNA reads TGCGCCAGCAGCCAAGGTAGCGGGGGCCAAGATACGCAGTATTTT.

The genes are TRBV28 and TRBJ1-2; TRBD1 matches at 7 bases. Germline V lookup: CDR1 MDHEN, CDR2 SYDVKM. V lost 10 bases and J lost 4; bases outside the gene matches: 9. CDR3 length equals 13 residues. The CDR3 spells CAIQEGAAYGYTF. In DNA, the CDR3 is TGTGCCATTCAGGAGGGGGCGGCCTATGGCTACACCTTC.

The chain uses TRBV29-1 and TRBJ2-5, with 8 bases lining up with TRBD2. V lost 6 bases and J lost 4; bases outside the gene matches: 10. The CDR3 runs to 14 residues. Germline V CDR1 and CDR2: SQVTM, ANQGSEA. CDR3: CSVAGTRGGETQYF. CDR3 coding DNA: TGCAGCGTGGCAGGGACTAGAGGTGGAGAGACCCAGTACTTC.

This clone was counted only a few times. The J gene is TRBJ1-1, the V gene TRBV30, with D possibly TRBD1 on 5 matching bases. Germline V gene lookup returns CDR1 GTSNPN and CDR2 SVGIG (reference sequence). V lost 6 bases and J lost 5, with 16 bases in between. The CDR3 sequence is 13 residues long. The CDR3 DNA reads TGTGCCTGCCATTTAAGCCAGGGTACTGAAGCTTTCTTT. Translation gives CACHLSQGTEAFF.

V is TRBV5-4 and J is TRBJ2-2; 11 nucleotides agree with TRBD1. Germline values: CDR1 SGHNT, CDR2 YYREEE (reference sequence). The CDR3 extends over 15 amino acids. J was trimmed by 5 bases and V by 4 bases; bases with no gene match: 4. This CDR3 is CASSRGTGGTGELFF. The CDR3 region has the DNA TGTGCCAGCAGCCGCGGGACAGGGGGGACCGGGGAGCTGTTTTTT. Full variable domain (outside the CDR3, taken from reference TRBV5-4 and TRBJ2-2): ETGVTQSPTHLIKTRGQQVTLRCSSQSGHNTVSWYQQALGQGPQFIFQYYREEENGRGNFPPRFSGLQFPNYSSELNVNALELDDSALYLCASSRGTGGTGELFFGEGSRLTVL.

The chain links TRBV7-6 to TRBJ2-3; the D is unclear. V lost 1 base, J lost 6 bases, and 5 bases lay in between. This CDR3 region has 12 residues. Germline-derived CDR1 and CDR2 are SGHVS and FNYEAQ. The CDR3 DNA reads TGTGCCAGCAGCTTAGGAAGGGATACGCAGTATTTT. This encodes CASSLGRDTQYF.

The chain employs TRBV2 and TRBJ2-1, with 9 bases identical to TRBD2. The germline CDR1 and CDR2 sequences are SNHLY and FYNNEI. Unmatched junction bases numbered 1, after V lost 4 bases and J lost 3 bases. The CDR3 extends over 14 amino acids. CDR3 coding DNA: TGTGCCAGCAGTGGACTAGCGGACTACAATGAGCAGTTCTTC. Its translation: CASSGLADYNEQFF.

This sequence joins TRBV28 and TRBJ2-7; no definite D call. The V end was cut by 9 bases, the J end by 3 bases, with 24 bases between. CDR3 length: 16 amino acids. Germline lookup yields CDR1 MDHEN and CDR2 SYDVKM. This CDR3 is CASPPRVRPLYYEQYF. Written as DNA, the CDR3 is TGTGCCAGTCCCCCAAGGGTCAGGCCGCTGTACTACGAGCAGTACTTC. The whole variable domain, remainder taken from reference TRBV28 and TRBJ2-7, is DVKVTQSSRYLVKRTGEKVFLECVQDMDHENMFWYRQDPGLGLRLIYFSYDVKMKEKGDIPEGYSVSREKKERFSLILESASTNQTSMYLCASPPRVRPLYYEQYFGPGTRLTVT.

This chain links TRBV7-6 with TRBJ2-3; D is undetermined. Germline lookup yields CDR1 SGHVS and CDR2 FNYEAQ. The CDR3 is 15 amino acids. Trimming left V 0 bases short and J 0 bases short, with 7 bases between. CDR3 in DNA: TGTGCCAGCAGCTTAGCCCCGACTAGCACAGATACGCAGTATTTT. It codes for CASSLAPTSTDTQYF.

The chain recombines TRBV5-1 with TRBJ1-6, with TRBD1 matching over 7 bases. The CDR3 runs to 15 residues. Germline V CDR1 and CDR2: SGHRS, YFSETQ. Trimming cost V 0 bases and J 9 bases; bases outside gene matches: 6. The CDR3 DNA follows: TGCGCCAGCAGCTTGGCGACAGGGCGAAGTTCACCCCTCCACTTT. This sequence encodes CASSLATGRSSPLHF.

This clone showed up just a few times. This chain joins TRBV28 and TRBJ2-3, with 8 bases aligning to TRBD2. V lost 1 base and J lost 4; bases outside the gene matches: 4. Germline V gene lookup returns CDR1 MDHEN and CDR2 SYDVKM. The CDR3 sequence is 15 residues long. The CDR3 loop reads CASSLSGLASDTQYF. Written as DNA, the CDR3 is TGTGCCAGCAGTTTATCTGGACTAGCATCAGATACGCAGTATTTT.

The V call is TRBV2, the J call TRBJ2-7; 8 nucleotides match TRBD1. Trimming removed 4 bases from V and 3 bases from J; junction bases left unmatched: 2. The CDR3 totals 13 residues. Germline CDR1 SNHLY, CDR2 FYNNEI. This CDR3 reads CASSGQGLYEQYF. DNA of the CDR3: TGTGCCAGCAGTGGACAGGGGCTCTACGAGCAGTACTTC.

V is TRBV28 and J is TRBJ2-7, with unresolved D. The germline V gene has CDR1 MDHEN and CDR2 SYDVKM. Trimming removed 5 bases from V and 1 base from J, with 6 bases in between. This CDR3 contains 12 residues. CDR3 nucleotide sequence: TGTGCCAGCAGTACAGTTTCCTACGAGCAGTACTTC. Its translation: CASSTVSYEQYF.

This clone was found a few times. The chain couples TRBV5-1 to TRBJ1-1, with D possibly TRBD1 on 6 matching bases. V shed 4 bases and J shed 4 bases, with 17 bases lying between them. In germline, CDR1 is SGHRS, CDR2 YFSETQ. This CDR3 has 15 amino acids. The DNA for the CDR3 is TGCGCCAGCAGCCGCTCCCGGGGGCTGGGCACTGAAGCTTTCTTT. It translates to CASSRSRGLGTEAFF.

This sequence joins TRBV4-3 and TRBJ1-4, with no clear D. This CDR3 comprises 16 residues. CDR1 and CDR2 from the germline V gene are LGHNA and YSLEER. V was cut by 4 bases and J by 3 bases, with 15 bases left in between. In nucleotides, the CDR3 is TGCGCCAGCAGCCCGTCGACGGGTCTAGCTAATGAAAAACTGTTTTTT. Its protein product is CASSPSTGLANEKLFF.

This chain's CDR3 is CASSSSVSAGYEQYF. The CDR3 DNA reads as TGTGCCAGCAGTTCTAGCGTCTCCGCAGGGTACGAGCAGTACTTC. V gene TRBV7-6 combines with J gene TRBJ2-7; perhaps TRBD2 as D (6 bases). CDR3 length equals 15 residues. Trimming took 6 bases from V and 4 from J, leaving 19 bases between them. Germline values: CDR1 SGHVS, CDR2 FNYEAQ.

The rearrangement links TRBV7-2 to TRBJ2-5; 9 bases align to TRBD2. There are 15 residues in the CDR3. From germline, CDR1 is SGHTA and CDR2 FQGNSA. V lost 1 base and J lost 3; bases outside the gene matches: 3. In DNA form, the CDR3 reads TGTGCCAGCAGCTTAGGTAGCGGGAGTAAAGAGACCCAGTACTTC. Amino acids: CASSLGSGSKETQYF.

The chain recombines TRBV11-3 with TRBJ1-2, with no clear D. The CDR3 length is 14 residues. Trimming left V 5 bases short and J 4 bases short, with 14 bases between. Germline V gene sequence: CDR1 SGHNT, CDR2 YENEEA. The CDR3 region is CASSPSRCAYGYTF. The CDR3 DNA follows: TGTGCCAGCAGCCCTAGTAGGTGCGCCTATGGCTACACCTTC.

CDR3: CASSKAGGLTGELFF. The DNA for the CDR3 is TGCGCCAGCAGCAAAGCTGGGGGGCTCACCGGGGAGCTGTTTTTT. The gene calls are TRBV4-3 and TRBJ2-2, with D perhaps given as TRBD1 or TRBD2 (6 bases each). Germline V gene data show CDR1 as LGHNA and CDR2 as YSLEER. The CDR3 is 15 residues long. V was cut by 5 bases and J by 4 bases, with 14 bases left in between.